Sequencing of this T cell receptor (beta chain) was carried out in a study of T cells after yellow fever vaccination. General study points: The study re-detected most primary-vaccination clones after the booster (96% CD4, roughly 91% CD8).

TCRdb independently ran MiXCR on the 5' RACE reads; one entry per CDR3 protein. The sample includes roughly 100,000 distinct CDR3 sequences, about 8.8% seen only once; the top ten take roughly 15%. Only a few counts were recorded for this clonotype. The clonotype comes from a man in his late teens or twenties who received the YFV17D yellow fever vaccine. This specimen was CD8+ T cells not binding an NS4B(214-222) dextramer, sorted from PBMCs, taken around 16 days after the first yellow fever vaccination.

The CDR3 nucleotides read TGTGCCAGCAGTCTTCAGGGGGTGTCTGAAGCTTTCTTT. It codes for CASSLQGVSEAFF. This rearrangement joins TRBV25-1 to TRBJ1-1, with 7 bases lining up with TRBD1. CDR1 is MGHDK, CDR2 SYGVNS, per germline. The CDR3 runs to 13 residues. Losses at the gene ends were 5 bases for V and 6 bases for J; bases not matched to a gene: 6.